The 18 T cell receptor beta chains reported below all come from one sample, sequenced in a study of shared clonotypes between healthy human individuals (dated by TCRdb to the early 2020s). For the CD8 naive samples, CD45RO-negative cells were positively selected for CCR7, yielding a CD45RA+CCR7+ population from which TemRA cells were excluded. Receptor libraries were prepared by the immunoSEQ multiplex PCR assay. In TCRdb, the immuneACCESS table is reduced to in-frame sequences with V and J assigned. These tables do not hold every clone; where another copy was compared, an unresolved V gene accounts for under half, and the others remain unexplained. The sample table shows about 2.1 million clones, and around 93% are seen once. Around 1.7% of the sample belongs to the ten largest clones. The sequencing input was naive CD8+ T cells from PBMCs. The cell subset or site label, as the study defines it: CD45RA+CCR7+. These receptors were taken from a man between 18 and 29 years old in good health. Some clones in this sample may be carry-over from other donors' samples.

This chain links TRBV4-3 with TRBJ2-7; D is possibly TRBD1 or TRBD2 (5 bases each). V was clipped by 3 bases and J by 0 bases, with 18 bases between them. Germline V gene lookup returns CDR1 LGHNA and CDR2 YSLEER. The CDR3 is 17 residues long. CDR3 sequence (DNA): TGCGCCAGCAGCCAGCACTGGGACGTTGAACTCTCCTACGAGCAGTACTTC. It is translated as CASSQHWDVELSYEQYF.

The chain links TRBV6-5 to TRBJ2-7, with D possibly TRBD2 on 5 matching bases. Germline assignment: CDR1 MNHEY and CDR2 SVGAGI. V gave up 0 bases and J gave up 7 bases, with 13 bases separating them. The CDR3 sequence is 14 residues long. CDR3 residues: CASSYSKDSGEQYF. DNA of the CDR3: TGTGCCAGCAGTTACTCGAAGGACTCCGGGGAGCAGTACTTC.

As DNA, the CDR3 is TGTGCCAGCAGTTTAACTGCAGGGGGCCAAGAGACCCAGTACTTC. This gives the protein CASSLTAGGQETQYF. This sequence joins TRBV28 and TRBJ2-5, with 7 bases fitting TRBD1. Germline V lookup: CDR1 MDHEN, CDR2 SYDVKM. The CDR3 is 15 residues long. J gave up 1 base and V 2 bases, and 4 bases lay outside the gene matches.

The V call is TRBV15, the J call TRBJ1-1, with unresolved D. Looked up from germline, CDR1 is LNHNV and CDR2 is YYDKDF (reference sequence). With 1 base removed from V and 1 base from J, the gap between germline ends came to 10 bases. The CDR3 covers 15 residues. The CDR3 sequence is CATSRAGQGNTEAFF. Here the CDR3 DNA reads TGTGCCACCAGCAGAGCGGGCCAAGGGAACACTGAAGCTTTCTTT.

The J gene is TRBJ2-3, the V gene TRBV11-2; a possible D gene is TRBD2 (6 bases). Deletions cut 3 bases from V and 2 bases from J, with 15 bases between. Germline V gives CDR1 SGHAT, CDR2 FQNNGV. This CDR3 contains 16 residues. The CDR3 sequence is CASSFPPGGVTDTQYF. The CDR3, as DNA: TGTGCCAGCAGCTTCCCGCCCGGAGGGGTCACAGATACGCAGTATTTT.

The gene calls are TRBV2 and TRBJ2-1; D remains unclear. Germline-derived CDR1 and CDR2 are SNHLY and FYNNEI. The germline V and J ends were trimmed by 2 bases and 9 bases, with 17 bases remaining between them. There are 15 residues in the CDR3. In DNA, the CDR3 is TGTGCCAGCAGTGAACCCCAACGACTCGGTGGTGAGCAGTTCTTC. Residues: CASSEPQRLGGEQFF.

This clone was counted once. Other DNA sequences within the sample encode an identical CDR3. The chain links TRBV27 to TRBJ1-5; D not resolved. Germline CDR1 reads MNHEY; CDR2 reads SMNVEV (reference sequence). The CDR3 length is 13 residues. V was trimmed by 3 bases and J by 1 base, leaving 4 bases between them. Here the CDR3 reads CASSLGSNQPQHF. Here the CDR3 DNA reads TGTGCCAGCAGTTTGGGCAGCAATCAGCCCCAGCATTTT.

The CDR3 sequence is CASSLLSFTRRDTEAFF. The CDR3 nucleotides are TGTGCCAGCAGTCTCCTAAGCTTCACCCGCCGGGACACTGAAGCTTTCTTT. The chain combines TRBV28 with TRBJ1-1; no definite D call. Trimming shortened V by 5 bases and J by 3 bases, and 22 bases separated the two germline ends. The CDR3 extends over 17 amino acids. Looked up from germline, CDR1 is MDHEN and CDR2 is SYDVKM.

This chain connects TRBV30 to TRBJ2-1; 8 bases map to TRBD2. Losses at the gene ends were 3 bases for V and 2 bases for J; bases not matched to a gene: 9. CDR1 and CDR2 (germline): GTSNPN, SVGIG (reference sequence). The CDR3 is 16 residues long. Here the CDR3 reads CAWRPPGGRPYNEQFF. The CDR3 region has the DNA TGTGCCTGGAGACCCCCTGGCGGGAGGCCCTACAATGAGCAGTTCTTC.

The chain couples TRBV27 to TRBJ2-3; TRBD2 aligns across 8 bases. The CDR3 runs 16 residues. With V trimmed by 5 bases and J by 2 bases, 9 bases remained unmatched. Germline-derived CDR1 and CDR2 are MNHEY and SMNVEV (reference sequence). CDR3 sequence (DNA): TGTGCCAGCAGTCTCCTTACTAGCGGAGCCACAGATACGCAGTATTTT. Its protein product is CASSLLTSGATDTQYF.

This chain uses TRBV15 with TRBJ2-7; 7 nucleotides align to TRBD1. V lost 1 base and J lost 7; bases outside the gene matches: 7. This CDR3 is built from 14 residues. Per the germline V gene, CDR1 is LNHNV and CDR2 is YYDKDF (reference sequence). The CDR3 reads CATSRGDRVGEQYF. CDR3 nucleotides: TGTGCCACCAGCAGAGGAGACAGGGTAGGGGAGCAGTACTTC.

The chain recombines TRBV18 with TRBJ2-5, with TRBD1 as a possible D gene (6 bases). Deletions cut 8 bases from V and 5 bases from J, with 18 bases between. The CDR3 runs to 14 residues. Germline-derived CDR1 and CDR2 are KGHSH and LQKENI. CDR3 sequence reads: CASQTGSVWETQYF. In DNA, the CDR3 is TGTGCCAGCCAAACAGGGTCGGTATGGGAGACCCAGTACTTC. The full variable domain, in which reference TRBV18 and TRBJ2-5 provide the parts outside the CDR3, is NAGVMQNPRHLVRRRGQEARLRCSPMKGHSHVYWYRQLPEEGLKFMVYLQKENIIDESGMPKERFSAEFPKEGPSILRIQQVVRGDSAAYFCASQTGSVWETQYFGPGTRLLVL.

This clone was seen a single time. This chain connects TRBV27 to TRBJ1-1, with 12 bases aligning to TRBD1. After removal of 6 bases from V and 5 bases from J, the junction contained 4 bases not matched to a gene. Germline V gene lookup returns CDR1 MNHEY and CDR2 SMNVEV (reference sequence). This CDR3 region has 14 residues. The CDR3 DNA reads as TGTGCCAGCAGCAGGGACAGGGGGCGGACTGAAGCTTTCTTT. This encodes CASSRDRGRTEAFF.

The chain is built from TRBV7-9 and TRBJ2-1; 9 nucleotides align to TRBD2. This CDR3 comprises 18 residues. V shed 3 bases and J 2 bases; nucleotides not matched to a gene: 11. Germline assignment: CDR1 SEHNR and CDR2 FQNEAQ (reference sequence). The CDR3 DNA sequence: TGTGCCAGCAGCTTCCCGGTAGCGGGAGAAGGTCCCTACAATGAGCAGTTCTTC. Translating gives CASSFPVAGEGPYNEQFF.

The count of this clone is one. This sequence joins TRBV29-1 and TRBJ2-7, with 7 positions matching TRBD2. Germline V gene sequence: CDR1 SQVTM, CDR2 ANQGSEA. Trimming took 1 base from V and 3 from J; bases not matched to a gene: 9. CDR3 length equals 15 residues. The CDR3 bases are TGCAGCGTTGAAGGCTTTGCGGGAGTCGGCTACGAGCAGTACTTC. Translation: CSVEGFAGVGYEQYF.

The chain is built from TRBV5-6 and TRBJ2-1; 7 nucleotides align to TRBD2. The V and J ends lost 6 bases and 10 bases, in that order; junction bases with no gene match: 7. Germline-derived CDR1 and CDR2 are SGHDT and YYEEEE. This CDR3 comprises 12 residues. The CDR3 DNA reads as TGTGCCAGCACCACCGGGGGGTGGGAGCAGTTCTTC. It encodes CASTTGGWEQFF.

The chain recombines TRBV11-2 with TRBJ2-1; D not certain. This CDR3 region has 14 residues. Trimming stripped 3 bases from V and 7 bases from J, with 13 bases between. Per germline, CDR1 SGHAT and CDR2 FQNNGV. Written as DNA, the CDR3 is TGTGCCAGCAGCTTTAGGGATGGGTTGAATGAGCAGTTCTTC. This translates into CASSFRDGLNEQFF.

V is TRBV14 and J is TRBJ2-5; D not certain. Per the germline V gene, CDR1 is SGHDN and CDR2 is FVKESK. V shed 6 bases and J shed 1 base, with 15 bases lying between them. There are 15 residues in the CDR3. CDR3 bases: TGTGCCAGCAGTCCTTTCCAGGCCGTCCAAGAGACCCAGTACTTC. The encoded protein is CASSPFQAVQETQYF.